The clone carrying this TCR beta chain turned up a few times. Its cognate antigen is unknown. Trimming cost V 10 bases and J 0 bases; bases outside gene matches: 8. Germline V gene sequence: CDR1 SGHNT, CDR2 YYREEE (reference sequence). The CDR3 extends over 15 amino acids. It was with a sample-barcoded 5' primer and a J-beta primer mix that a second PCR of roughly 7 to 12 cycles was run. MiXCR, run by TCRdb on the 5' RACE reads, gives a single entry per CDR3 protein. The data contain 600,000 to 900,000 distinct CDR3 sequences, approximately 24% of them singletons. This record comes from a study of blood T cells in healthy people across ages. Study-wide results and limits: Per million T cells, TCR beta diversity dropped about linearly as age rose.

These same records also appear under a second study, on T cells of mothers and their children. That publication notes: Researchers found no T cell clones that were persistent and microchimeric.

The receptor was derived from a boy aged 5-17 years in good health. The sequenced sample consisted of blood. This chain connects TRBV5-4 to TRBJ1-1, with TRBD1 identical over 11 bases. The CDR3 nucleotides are TGTGCCTGTTCCGGGACAGGGGGGATGAACACTGAAGCTTTCTTT. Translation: CACSGTGGMNTEAFF.